This T cell receptor (beta chain) was observed in a study of blood T cell repertoires in COVID-19. Study overall: Italy, Spain and the United States were the sources of the convalescent and acute COVID-19 samples.

The germline gives CDR1 SGHRS, CDR2 YFSETQ. The CDR3 consists of 16 residues. The J segment lost 5 bases and the V segment lost 0 bases, leaving 10 bases of the junction unmatched. The data were produced by immunoSEQ multiplex PCR, yet TCRdb's version contains in-frame clones alone and is incomplete. Found here are roughly 120,000 clones, approximately 85% of them singletons; the top ten hold approximately 17%. Sequenced sample: peripheral blood. The TCR comes from a woman aged 60-75 years with acute or convalescent COVID-19. The genes are TRBV5-1 and TRBJ2-7; 8 nucleotides match TRBD1. CDR3 amino acids: CASSLDPFGTGNEQYF. The CDR3 region has the DNA TGCGCCAGCAGCTTGGACCCGTTCGGGACAGGAAACGAGCAGTACTTC.